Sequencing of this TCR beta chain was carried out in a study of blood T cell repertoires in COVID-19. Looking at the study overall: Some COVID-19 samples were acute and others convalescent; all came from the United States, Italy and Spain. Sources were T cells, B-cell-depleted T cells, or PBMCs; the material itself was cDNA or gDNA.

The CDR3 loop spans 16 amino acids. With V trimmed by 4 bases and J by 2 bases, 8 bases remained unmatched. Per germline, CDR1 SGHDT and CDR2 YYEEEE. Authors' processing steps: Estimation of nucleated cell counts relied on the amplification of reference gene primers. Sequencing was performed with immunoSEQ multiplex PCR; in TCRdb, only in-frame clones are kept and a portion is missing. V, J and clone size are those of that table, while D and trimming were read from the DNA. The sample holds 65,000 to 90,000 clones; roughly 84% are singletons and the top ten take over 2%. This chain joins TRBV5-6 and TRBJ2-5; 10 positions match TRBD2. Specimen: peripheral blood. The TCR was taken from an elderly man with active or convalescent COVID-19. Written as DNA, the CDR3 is TGTGCCAGCAGCGAGACCGGGACTAGCGTACAAGAGACCCAGTACTTC. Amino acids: CASSETGTSVQETQYF.